Below, 21 T cell receptor beta chains from the same sample are listed, as sequenced in a study of HIV-infected patients and healthy controls. Reverse transcription used approximately 500 ng RNA and constant-region primers for alpha and beta. Alpha and beta chain libraries were made separately by chain-specific third strand synthesis with multiplexing indices. From the 5' RACE reads, TCRdb called clonotypes with MiXCR, one entry per CDR3 protein. The sample holds approximately 22,000 distinct CDR3 sequences, 8.5% to 9% seen once. No cell fractionation was done, so the repertoire covers all unsorted peripheral blood T cells. The specimen sequenced was blood. The receptors were gathered from an adult in good health.

The sample holds many counts of this clonotype. The rearrangement uses TRBV6-2 or TRBV6-3 and TRBJ1-2; no definite D call. This CDR3 has 12 residues. CDR1 and CDR2 (germline): MNHEY, SVGEGT. V was shortened by 3 bases and J by 4 bases, with 6 bases between the two germline ends. The CDR3 region has the DNA TGTGCCAGCAGTTATGGATCCTATGGCTACACCTTC. Protein product: CASSYGSYGYTF.

This clonotype was observed at least ten times. J is TRBJ1-4 and V is TRBV7-8; the D gene is possibly TRBD1 (5 bases). V gave up 5 bases and J gave up 7 bases, with 20 bases separating them. This CDR3 is built from 16 residues. Germline assignment: CDR1 SGHVS and CDR2 FQNEAQ. The CDR3, as DNA: TGTGCCAGCAGCGCGTACACCCAGGGAGGCGGTGAAAAACTGTTTTTT. Its translation is CASSAYTQGGGEKLFF.

The CDR3 DNA reads TGTGCCAGCAGCTTAGTTCGGGATCAGCCCCAGCATTTT. Its translation: CASSLVRDQPQHF. The chain is built from TRBV7-9 and TRBJ1-5; D not resolved. Trimming took off 1 base at V and 5 bases at J, with 6 bases between the two ends. Looked up from germline, CDR1 is SEHNR and CDR2 is FQNEAQ (reference sequence). There are 13 residues in the CDR3.

This clonotype was seen ten or more times. The chain carries TRBV6-5 and TRBJ1-1, with TRBD1 matching over 8 bases. Per germline, CDR1 MNHEY and CDR2 SVGAGI. CDR3 length equals 17 residues. V was clipped by 5 bases and J by 6 bases; unmatched bases: 17. In DNA, the CDR3 is TGTGCCAGCAGTCGAAGGGGCTGGGGACAGGACAACTCTGAAGCTTTCTTT. It translates to CASSRRGWGQDNSEAFF.

This clonotype has only a few counts. J is TRBJ1-1 and V is TRBV29-1; TRBD1 aligns across 9 bases. Per the germline V gene, CDR1 is SQVTM and CDR2 is ANQGSEA. V gave up 6 bases and J gave up 5 bases; unmatched junction bases: 7. The CDR3 spans 13 residues. The CDR3 is CSVADRGNTEAFF. The DNA of the CDR3 is TGCAGCGTCGCGGACAGGGGTAATACTGAAGCTTTCTTT.

This clonotype was seen repeatedly, ten times or more. CDR3 in amino acids: CASSLAPKNTEAFF. CDR3 in DNA: TGTGCCAGCAGCTTGGCTCCCAAGAACACTGAAGCTTTCTTT. This chain links TRBV5-5 with TRBJ1-1; no reliable D call. V gave up 0 bases and J gave up 1 base, with 7 bases separating them. Germline V gene lookup returns CDR1 SGHKS and CDR2 YYEKEE (reference sequence). This CDR3 spans 14 amino acids.

This clonotype was seen repeatedly, ten times or more. The chain couples TRBV10-3 to TRBJ2-7, with D hard to call. Germline loops: CDR1 ENHRY, CDR2 SYGVKD. V was clipped by 3 bases and J by 0 bases, with 12 bases between them. The CDR3 is 15 amino acids. CDR3 residues: CAISDAGTLSYEQYF. In DNA, the CDR3 is TGTGCCATCAGTGATGCTGGAACCCTCTCCTACGAGCAGTACTTC.

In its sample, this clonotype was seen many times. J is TRBJ1-4 and V is TRBV7-2, with D possibly matching TRBD1 (6 bases). Trimming shortened V by 2 bases and J by 2 bases, and 9 bases separated the two germline ends. This CDR3 is 15 amino acids long. From germline, CDR1 is SGHTA and CDR2 FQGNSA. The CDR3, as DNA: TGTGCCAGCAGCTTAACAGGGAGGACTAATGAAAAACTGTTTTTT. Translated: CASSLTGRTNEKLFF. Full variable domain (remainder filled in from reference TRBV7-2 and TRBJ1-4): GAGVSQSPSNKVTEKGKDVELRCDPISGHTALYWYRQSLGQGLEFLIYFQGNSAPDKSGLPSDRFSAERTGGSVSTLTIQRTQQEDSAVYLCASSLTGRTNEKLFFGSGTQLSVL.

This clonotype was detected many times. V and J are TRBV6-6 and TRBJ2-3; no firm D call. Trimming stripped 6 bases from V and 2 bases from J, with 6 bases between. The germline gives CDR1 MNHNY, CDR2 SVGAGI (reference sequence). This CDR3 comprises 12 residues. CDR3 region: CASRGITDTQYF. CDR3 coding DNA: TGTGCCAGCAGGGGGATCACAGATACGCAGTATTTT.

In this sample, this clonotype turned up many times. V gene TRBV3-1 combines with J gene TRBJ2-3, with 11 positions matching TRBD1. In germline, CDR1 is LGHDT, CDR2 YNNKEL (reference sequence). With V trimmed by 2 bases and J by 5 bases, 9 bases remained unmatched. This CDR3 has 17 amino acids. CDR3 bases: TGTGCCAGCAGCCAAAAAGGAGGACAGGGGGCAAGAGATACGCAGTATTTT. Translated: CASSQKGGQGARDTQYF.

In this sample, this clonotype turned up many times. This sequence joins TRBV5-1 and TRBJ2-7; 7 bases match TRBD1. The CDR3 runs 14 residues. V trimming: 3 bases; J trimming: 1 base; junction bases outside the gene matches: 4. Germline V CDR1 and CDR2: SGHRS, YFSETQ. CDR3 sequence: CASSSDRRSYEQYF. CDR3 nucleotide sequence: TGCGCCAGCAGCTCGGACAGGAGGTCCTACGAGCAGTACTTC.

This clonotype was counted between two and nine times. The V call is TRBV10-2, the J call TRBJ1-5; possible D gene TRBD1, 6 bases. In germline, CDR1 is WSHSY, CDR2 SAAADI. This CDR3 spans 13 amino acids. Trimming removed 4 bases at V and 6 bases at J, with 10 bases between. CDR3 sequence (DNA): TGCGCCAGCAGTGCGGACAGTAGTCAGCCCCAGCATTTT. The encoded protein is CASSADSSQPQHF.

In this sample, this clonotype turned up many times. The V call is TRBV19, the J call TRBJ2-1, with 9 bases identical to TRBD2. Germline V gene lookup returns CDR1 LNHDA and CDR2 SQIVND (reference sequence). This CDR3 has 16 amino acids. J was trimmed by 4 bases and V by 2 bases; bases with no gene match: 6. The CDR3, as DNA: TGTGCCAGTAGTATATCGGGACTAGCCAAATACAATGAGCAGTTCTTC. This gives the protein CASSISGLAKYNEQFF.

This clonotype was detected many times. The chain links TRBV27 to TRBJ2-5; weak D call: TRBD2 (7 bases). The CDR3 is 14 residues long. Germline V gives CDR1 MNHEY, CDR2 SMNVEV (reference sequence). Trimming took off 2 bases at V and 1 base at J, with 8 bases between the two ends. CDR3 residues: CASSLGGAQETQYF. The CDR3 DNA sequence: TGTGCCAGCAGTTTAGGGGGGGCCCAAGAGACCCAGTACTTC.

Ten or more counts support this clonotype. The chain couples TRBV6-5 to TRBJ1-2, with D unresolved. The CDR3 sequence is 13 residues long. The V end lost 5 bases, the J end lost 2 bases, and 9 bases lay between the germline ends. Germline V gene sequence: CDR1 MNHEY, CDR2 SVGAGI. The CDR3 DNA follows: TGTGCCAGCAGTGCCATACAGAACTATGGCTACACCTTC. It codes for CASSAIQNYGYTF.

This clonotype qualifies as medium-sized. The chain uses TRBV6-5 and TRBJ2-1; either TRBD1 or TRBD2 may supply D (6 bases each). CDR1 and CDR2 from the germline V gene are MNHEY and SVGAGI. CDR3 length equals 14 residues. V lost 7 bases and J lost 4, with 14 bases in between. CDR3 amino acids: CASTRGAMYNEQFF. In DNA form, the CDR3 reads TGTGCCAGCACTAGGGGGGCAATGTACAATGAGCAGTTCTTC.

In its sample, this clonotype was seen many times. V and J are TRBV7-9 and TRBJ1-3, with D hard to call. The CDR3 runs to 15 residues. V shed 3 bases and J shed 11 bases, with 20 bases lying between them. Germline assignment: CDR1 SEHNR and CDR2 FQNEAQ (reference sequence). CDR3: CASSLGSIRWSSIYF. CDR3 DNA sequence: TGTGCCAGCAGCTTGGGAAGTATAAGGTGGAGCTCCATATATTTT.

This clonotype has ten or more counts. V is TRBV7-9 and J is TRBJ1-1; no clear D gene. Per germline, CDR1 SEHNR and CDR2 FQNEAQ (reference sequence). There are 14 residues in the CDR3. Between the trimmed V and J ends, which lost 5 bases and 1 base, there was a span of 11 bases. CDR3 in amino acids: CASSLYQENTEAFF. DNA for the CDR3: TGTGCCAGCAGCCTTTATCAGGAGAACACTGAAGCTTTCTTT.

Concerning this clonotype itself: A read error may produce the germline difference seen at one junction end. The chain has TRBV5-6 and TRBJ2-3; 9 bases fit TRBD1. Germline V gives CDR1 SGHDT, CDR2 YYEEEE. The CDR3 consists of 16 residues. The CDR3 sequence is CVSSLDRGLSTDTQYF. The CDR3 nucleotides are TGTGTCAGCAGCTTGGACAGGGGCTTAAGCACAGATACGCAGTATTTT.

This clonotype rates as medium-sized. The CDR3 DNA follows: TGCGCCAGCAGCTTGGTTGCAGCCATGAACACTGAAGCTTTCTTT. Its translation: CASSLVAAMNTEAFF. The chain links TRBV5-1 to TRBJ1-1; D is undetermined. V was trimmed by 0 bases and J by 0 bases, leaving 9 bases between them. Germline V gives CDR1 SGHRS, CDR2 YFSETQ. There are 15 residues in the CDR3.

This clonotype appeared a few times. The J gene is TRBJ2-1, the V gene TRBV4-2; D is unclear. The CDR3 covers 13 residues. Per the germline V gene, CDR1 is LGHNA and CDR2 is YNFKEQ. Trimming left V 0 bases short and J 3 bases short, with 3 bases between. In DNA, the CDR3 is TGTGCCAGCAGCCAAGACCTCTACAATGAGCAGTTCTTC. This sequence encodes CASSQDLYNEQFF.